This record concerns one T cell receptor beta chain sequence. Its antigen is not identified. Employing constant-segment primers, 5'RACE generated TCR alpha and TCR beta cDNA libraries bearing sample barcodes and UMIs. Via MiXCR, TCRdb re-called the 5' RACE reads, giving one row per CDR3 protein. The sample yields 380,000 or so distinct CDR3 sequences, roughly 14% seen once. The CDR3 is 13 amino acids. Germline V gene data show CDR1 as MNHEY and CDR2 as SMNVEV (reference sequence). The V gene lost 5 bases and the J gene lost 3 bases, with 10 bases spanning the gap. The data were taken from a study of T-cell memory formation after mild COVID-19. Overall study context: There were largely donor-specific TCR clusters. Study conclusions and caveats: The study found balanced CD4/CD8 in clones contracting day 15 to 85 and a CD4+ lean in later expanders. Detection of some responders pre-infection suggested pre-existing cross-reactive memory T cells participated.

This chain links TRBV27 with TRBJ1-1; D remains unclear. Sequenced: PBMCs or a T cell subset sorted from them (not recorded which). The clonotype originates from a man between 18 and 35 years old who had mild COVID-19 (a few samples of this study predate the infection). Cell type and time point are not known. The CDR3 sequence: CASSPRVHTEAFF. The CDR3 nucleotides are TGTGCCAGCAGTCCAAGGGTGCACACTGAAGCTTTCTTT.